The 5 T cell receptor beta chains presented below share a single source sample, sequenced in a study of blood T cell repertoires in COVID-19. Clones were read by immunoSEQ multiplex PCR, and TCRdb kept only the in-frame ones, dropping some. Among 85,000 to 110,000 clones listed, about 89% were seen once. Sample: peripheral blood. The receptors shown here come from a woman in her fifties or sixties with acute or convalescent COVID-19.

This clone was observed a handful of times. This chain connects TRBV7-3 to TRBJ2-1, with TRBD2 matching over 10 bases. The V and J ends lost 5 bases and 7 bases, in that order; junction bases with no gene match: 8. This CDR3 spans 15 amino acids. Germline V gene lookup returns CDR1 SGHTA and CDR2 FQGTGA. The CDR3 spells CASSLGTSAQNEQFF. In nucleotides, the CDR3 is TGTGCCAGCAGCCTAGGGACTAGCGCCCAGAATGAGCAGTTCTTC. Together with reference TRBV7-3 and TRBJ2-1, the CDR3 gives the full variable domain: GAGVSQTPSNKVTEKGKYVELRCDPISGHTALYWYRQSLGQGPEFLIYFQGTGAADDSGLPNDRFFAVRPEGSVSTLKIQRTERGDSAVYLCASSLGTSAQNEQFFGPGTRLTVL.

The V call is TRBV28, the J call TRBJ1-5, with TRBD1 identical over 7 bases. V trimming: 5 bases; J trimming: 6 bases; junction bases outside the gene matches: 7. This CDR3 has 14 residues. The germline gives CDR1 MDHEN, CDR2 SYDVKM. This chain's CDR3 is CASSRTGSTQPQHF. The CDR3 DNA is TGTGCCAGCAGTAGGACAGGTTCGACTCAGCCCCAGCATTTT.

The count of this clone is one. The J gene is TRBJ2-1, the V gene TRBV5-1; 8 bases match TRBD2. Germline V gene lookup returns CDR1 SGHRS and CDR2 YFSETQ. V was clipped by 4 bases and J by 7 bases; unmatched bases: 10. This CDR3 contains 15 residues. The CDR3: CASSVTGTSSNEQFF. CDR3 DNA sequence: TGCGCCAGCAGCGTGACCGGGACTAGTTCAAATGAGCAGTTCTTC.

The chain carries TRBV2 and TRBJ2-3; D might be TRBD1 (6 bases). The CDR3 spans 15 residues. Germline CDR1 is SNHLY and CDR2 is FYNNEI. V gave up 3 bases and J gave up 2 bases, with 12 bases separating them. The CDR3 is CASSESGALTDTQYF. CDR3 coding DNA: TGTGCCAGCAGTGAGTCAGGGGCCCTCACAGATACGCAGTATTTT.

V and J are TRBV3-1 (or the pseudogene TRBV3-2) and TRBJ1-1, with D perhaps TRBD1 (5 bases). Germline values: CDR1 LGHDT, CDR2 YNNKEL (reference sequence). CDR3 length: 15 residues. The V end lost 3 bases, the J end lost 4 bases, and 15 bases lay between the germline ends. CDR3 DNA sequence: TGTGCCAGCAGCCAGGCGGGACCCCGGACCACTGAAGCTTTCTTT. This sequence encodes CASSQAGPRTTEAFF.